Below, one T cell receptor (beta chain) is given with its context. The sample comes from a study of shared T cell receptors in the human thymus. Data came from immunoSEQ multiplex PCR; TCRdb stores just in-frame clones and leaves some out. The sample carries hundreds of thousands of clones, around 93% recorded once. This sequence was found in a human donor. The material sequenced was thymocytes.

For the CDR3, the DNA is TGTGCCTGGAGCACAGGGACTAGCCCACAAGAGACCCAGTACTTC. Protein product: CAWSTGTSPQETQYF. The chain recombines TRBV30 with TRBJ2-5; 9 bases match TRBD2. This CDR3 spans 15 amino acids. Germline V CDR1 and CDR2: GTSNPN, SVGIG (reference sequence). Trimming cost V 3 bases and J 2 bases; bases outside gene matches: 7. Using reference TRBV30 and TRBJ2-5 for the parts outside the CDR3, the full variable domain is SQTIHQWPATLVQPVGSPLSLECTVEGTSNPNLYWYRQAAGRGLQLLFYSVGIGQISSEVPQNLSASRPQDRQFILSSKKLLLSDSGFYLCAWSTGTSPQETQYFGPGTRLLVL.